The T cell receptor (beta chain) under discussion was sequenced for a study of cytomegalovirus exposure and HLA in healthy donors. Study in general: Unique TCRs numbering around 80 million, obtained from HLA-typed donors, made up an early data release. The study's findings and limits: Common viral pathogens (according to a later analysis) appeared linked to several of the most significant clusters.

This clone was detected once. What it binds is not known. With 60 Vbeta and 13 Jbeta primers, the PCR was carried out. The protocol was immunoSEQ multiplex PCR, while the TCRdb copy is restricted to in-frame clones and leaves out a portion. The sample carries 100,000 to 150,000 clones, roughly 80% recorded once. The sequenced material came from PBMCs. This TCR was sampled from a female donor in good health and CMV-seronegative.

The CDR3 DNA sequence: TGTGCCAGCAGCCGGAGCAGCTCTCAAGGGGGGGCCTATGGCTACACCTTC. It encodes CASSRSSSQGGAYGYTF. The chain couples TRBV27 to TRBJ1-2, with D possibly matching TRBD1 (6 bases). V was clipped by 6 bases and J by 4 bases, with 24 bases between them. Germline CDR1 MNHEY, CDR2 SMNVEV (reference sequence). The CDR3 spans 17 residues.